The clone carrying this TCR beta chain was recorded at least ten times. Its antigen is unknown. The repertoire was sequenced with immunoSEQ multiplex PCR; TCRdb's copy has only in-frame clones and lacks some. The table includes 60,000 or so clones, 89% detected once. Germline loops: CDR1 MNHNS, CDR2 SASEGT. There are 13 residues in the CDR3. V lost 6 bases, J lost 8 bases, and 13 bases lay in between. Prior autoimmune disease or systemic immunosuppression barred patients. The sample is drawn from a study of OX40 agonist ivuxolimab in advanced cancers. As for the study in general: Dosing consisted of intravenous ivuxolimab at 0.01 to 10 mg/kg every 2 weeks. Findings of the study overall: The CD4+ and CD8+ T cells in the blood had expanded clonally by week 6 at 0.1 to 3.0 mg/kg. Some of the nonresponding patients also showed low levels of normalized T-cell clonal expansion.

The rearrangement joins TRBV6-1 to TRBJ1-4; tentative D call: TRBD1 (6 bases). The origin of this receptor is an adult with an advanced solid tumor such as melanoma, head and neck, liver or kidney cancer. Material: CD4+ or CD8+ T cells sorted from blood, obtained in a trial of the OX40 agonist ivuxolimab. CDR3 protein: CASSEDSWEKLFF. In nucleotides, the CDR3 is TGTGCCAGCAGCGAGGACAGCTGGGAAAAACTGTTTTTT.